The table lists the clone carrying this T cell receptor (beta chain) with a few counts. The antigen is not known. This record belongs to a study of response to subunit inactivated influenza vaccine. General study results and limits: The authors put forward the suggestion that each seasonal influenza vaccination may bring in only a limited number of new T cells.

The CDR3 extends over 12 amino acids. V lost 4 bases to trimming and J lost 7 bases, with 9 bases between them. TCRdb re-called the RT-PCR reads through MiXCR, storing one row per CDR3 protein. The sample lists 860,000 or so distinct CDR3 sequences; less than 25% were seen once. The V and J genes are TRBV12-3 or TRBV12-4 and TRBJ2-3; unclear D gene. The receptor's source is a man over 45 who received an inactivated influenza vaccine. The material was PBMCs from blood, obtained roughly 5 days after vaccination. CDR3: CASSSTAYTQYF. In DNA, the CDR3 is TGTGCCAGCAGTTCCACTGCGTATACGCAGTATTTT.